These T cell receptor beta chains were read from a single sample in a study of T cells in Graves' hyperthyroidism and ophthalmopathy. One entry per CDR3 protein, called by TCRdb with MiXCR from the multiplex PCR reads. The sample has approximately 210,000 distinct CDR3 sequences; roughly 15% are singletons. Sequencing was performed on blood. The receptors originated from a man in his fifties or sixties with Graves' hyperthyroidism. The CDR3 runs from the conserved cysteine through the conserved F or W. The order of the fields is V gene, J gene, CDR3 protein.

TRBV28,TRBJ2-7,CASSIGGQGPYEQYF
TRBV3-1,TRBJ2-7,CASSQDLSYGFTYEQYF
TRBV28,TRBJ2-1,CAMGAGLGPGGEQFF
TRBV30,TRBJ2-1,CAWSVTGTSGPMVEQFF
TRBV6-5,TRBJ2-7,CASSYPPGQGAHEQYF
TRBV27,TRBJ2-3,CASSFGFGTDTQYF
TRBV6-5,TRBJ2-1,CASSLGLAGAGEQFF
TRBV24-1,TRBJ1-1,CATRDRGPHGEAFF
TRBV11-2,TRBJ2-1,CASSLRPPTSSYNEQFF
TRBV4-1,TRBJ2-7,CASSQVLRDEQYF
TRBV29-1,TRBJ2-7,CSAQDPGGSRYEQYF
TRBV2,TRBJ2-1,CASSESSGIPPTYNEQFF
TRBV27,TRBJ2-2,CASSLLTSGSGELFF
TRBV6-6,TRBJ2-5,CASSYPASGMETQYF
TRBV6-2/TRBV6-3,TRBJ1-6,CASLPRQGSDSPLHF
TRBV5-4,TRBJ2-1,CASSSHREASYNEQFF
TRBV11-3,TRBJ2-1,CASSLDSERLSNEQFF
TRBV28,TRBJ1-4,CASMTGGALVAEKLFF
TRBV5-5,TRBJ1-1,CASSVTGGNTEAFF
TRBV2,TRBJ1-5,CASSDRTVNQPQHF
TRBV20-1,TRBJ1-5,CSAGRSNQPQHF
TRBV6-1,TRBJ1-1,CASSYMETAEAFF
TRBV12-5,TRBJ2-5,CASGLVPRETQYF
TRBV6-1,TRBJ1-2,CASSNDRVHGYTF
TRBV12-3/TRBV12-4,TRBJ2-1,CASSLWAATYNEQFF
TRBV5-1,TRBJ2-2,CASSSGDTGELFF
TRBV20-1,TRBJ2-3,CSAVDRGLYTQYF
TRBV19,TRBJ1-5,CASSMGHLRGAQHF
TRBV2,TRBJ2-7,CASSEGAPYEQYF
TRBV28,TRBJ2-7,CASSFWRVGLAYEQYF
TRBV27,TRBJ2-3,CASTRAGSRSTDTQYF
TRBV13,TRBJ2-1,CASSPGRRNRGEQFF
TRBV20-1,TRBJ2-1,CSARDTRGSAYNEQFF
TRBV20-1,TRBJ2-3,CSALRRRGSTDTQYF
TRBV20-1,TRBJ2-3,CSAREYRDLTDTQYF
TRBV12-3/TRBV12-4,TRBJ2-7,CASSFRNIGLAGVYTYEQYF
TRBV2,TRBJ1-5,CASRGQSNQPQHF
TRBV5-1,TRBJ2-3,CASSLGTRTSADTQYF
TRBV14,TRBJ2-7,CASRLAGVAEQYF
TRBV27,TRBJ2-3,CASSSSIVGESTDTQYF
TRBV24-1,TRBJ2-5,CATSDTGGAGLAGAAETQYF
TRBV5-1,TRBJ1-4,CASSLGQNEKLFF